This record looks at one T cell receptor (beta chain) sequence and its context. TCRdb recomputed calls from the RT-PCR reads with MiXCR, one row per CDR3 protein. This table holds approximately 720,000 distinct CDR3 sequences, approximately 15% found once. J gave up 6 bases and V 3 bases, and 22 bases lay outside the gene matches. This CDR3 has 20 amino acids. Germline V lookup: CDR1 LGHDT, CDR2 YNNKEL (reference sequence). The sequencing sample was made of memory CD4+ T cells from blood. This receptor was identified in a female donor in good health, serving as a healthy control. The V call is TRBV3-1, the J call TRBJ2-1, with 8 positions matching TRBD2. This chain's CDR3 is CASSQGGAVFAGGQFNEQFF. The CDR3 DNA follows: TGTGCCAGCAGCCAGGGAGGCGCGGTTTTCGCGGGAGGACAGTTCAATGAGCAGTTCTTC.